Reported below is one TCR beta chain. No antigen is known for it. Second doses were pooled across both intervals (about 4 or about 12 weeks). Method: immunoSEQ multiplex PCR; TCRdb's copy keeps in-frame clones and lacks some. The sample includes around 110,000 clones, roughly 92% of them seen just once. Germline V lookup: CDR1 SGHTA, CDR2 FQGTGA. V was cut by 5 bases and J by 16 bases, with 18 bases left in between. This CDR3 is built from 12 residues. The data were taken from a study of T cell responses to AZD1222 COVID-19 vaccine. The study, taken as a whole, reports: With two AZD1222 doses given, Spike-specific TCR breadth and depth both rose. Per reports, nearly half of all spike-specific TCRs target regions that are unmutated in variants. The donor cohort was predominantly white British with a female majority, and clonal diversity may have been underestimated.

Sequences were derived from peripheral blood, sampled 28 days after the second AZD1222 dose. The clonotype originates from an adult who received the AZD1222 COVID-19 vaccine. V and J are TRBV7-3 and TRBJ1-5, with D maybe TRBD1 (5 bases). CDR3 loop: CASSGLGAVNHF. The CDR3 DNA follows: TGTGCCAGCAGCGGACTCGGGGCAGTTAACCATTTT.